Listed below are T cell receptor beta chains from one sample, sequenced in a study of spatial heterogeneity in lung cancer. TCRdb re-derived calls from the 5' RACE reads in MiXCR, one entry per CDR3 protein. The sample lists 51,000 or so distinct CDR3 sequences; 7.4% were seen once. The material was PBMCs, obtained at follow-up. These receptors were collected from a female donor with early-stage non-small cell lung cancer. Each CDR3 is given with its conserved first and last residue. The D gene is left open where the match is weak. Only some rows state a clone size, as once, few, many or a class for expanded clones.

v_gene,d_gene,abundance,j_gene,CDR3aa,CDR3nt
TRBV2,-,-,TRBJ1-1,CASNTGGMNTEAFF,TGTGCCAGCAACACCGGCGGAATGAACACTGAAGCTTTCTTT
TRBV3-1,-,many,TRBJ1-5,CASSSGGDQPQHF,TGTGCCAGCAGCTCAGGTGGAGATCAGCCCCAGCATTTT
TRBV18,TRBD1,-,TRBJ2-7,CASSLTTGVHEQYF,TGTGCCAGCTCACTAACGACAGGGGTACACGAGCAGTACTTC
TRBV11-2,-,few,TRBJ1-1,CASSLVQGLTEAFF,TGTGCCAGCAGCTTAGTACAGGGCCTCACTGAAGCTTTCTTT
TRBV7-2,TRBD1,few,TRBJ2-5,CASSFQGGAETQYF,TGTGCCAGCAGCTTCCAAGGGGGCGCGGAGACCCAGTACTTC
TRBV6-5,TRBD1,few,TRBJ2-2,CASSVGQVNTGELFF,TGTGCCAGCAGCGTGGGACAGGTCAACACCGGGGAGCTGTTTTTT
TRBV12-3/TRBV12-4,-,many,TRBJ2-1,CASSLGNEQFF,TGTGCCAGCAGTTTGGGTAATGAGCAGTTCTTC
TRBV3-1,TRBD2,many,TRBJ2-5,CASSQAPGGERETQYF,TGTGCCAGCAGCCAAGCGCCCGGGGGGGAAAGGGAGACCCAGTACTTC
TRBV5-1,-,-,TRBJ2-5,CASSAGRGGETQYF,TGCGCCAGCAGCGCGGGACGCGGCGGGGAGACCCAGTACTTC
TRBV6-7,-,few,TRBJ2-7,CASNLRQSTYEQYF,TGTGCCAGCAACCTCCGACAGAGCACCTACGAGCAGTACTTC
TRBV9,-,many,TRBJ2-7,CASSVEDLGVEQYF,TGTGCCAGCAGCGTAGAGGATTTAGGGGTTGAGCAGTACTTC
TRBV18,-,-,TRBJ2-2,CASSPTKTPVGTGELFF,TGTGCCAGCTCACCAACAAAGACTCCTGTGGGCACCGGGGAGCTGTTTTTT
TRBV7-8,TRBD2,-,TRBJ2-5,CASSMGLAGTATQYF,TGTGCCAGCAGCATGGGACTAGCGGGGACGGCGACCCAGTACTTC
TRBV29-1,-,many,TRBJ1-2,CSVNRDGNYGYTF,TGCAGCGTAAACAGGGATGGTAACTATGGCTACACCTTC
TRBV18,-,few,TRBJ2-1,CASSPLPQYNEQFF,TGTGCCAGCTCACCACTCCCACAGTACAATGAGCAGTTCTTC
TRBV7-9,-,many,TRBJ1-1,CASSLGGWNTEAFF,TGTGCCAGCAGCTTAGGGGGGTGGAACACTGAAGCTTTCTTT
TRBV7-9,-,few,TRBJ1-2,CASSGWFWYTF,TGTGCCAGCAGCGGCTGGTTTTGGTACACCTTC
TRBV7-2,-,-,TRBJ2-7,CASSKRGAYEQYF,TGTGCCAGCAGCAAACGGGGAGCCTACGAGCAGTACTTC
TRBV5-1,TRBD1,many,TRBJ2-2,CASRRTGSTTNTGELFF,TGCGCCAGCAGACGGACAGGGTCAACCACCAACACCGGGGAGCTGTTTTTT
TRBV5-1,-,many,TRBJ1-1,CASSLPTGGTEAFF,TGCGCCAGCAGCTTGCCGACAGGAGGCACTGAAGCTTTCTTT
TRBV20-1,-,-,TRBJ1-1,CSAREDLYTEAFF,TGCAGTGCTAGAGAGGATCTCTACACTGAAGCTTTCTTT
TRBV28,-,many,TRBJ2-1,CASSSPETRSYNEQFF,TGTGCCAGCAGTTCCCCCGAAACCAGGTCCTACAATGAGCAGTTCTTC
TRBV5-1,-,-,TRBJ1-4,CASSWGRSTNEKLFF,TGCGCCAGCAGCTGGGGACGGTCAACTAATGAAAAACTGTTTTTT
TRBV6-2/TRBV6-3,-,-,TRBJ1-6,CASSYGNSPLHF,TGTGCCAGCAGTTACGGCAATTCACCCCTCCACTTT
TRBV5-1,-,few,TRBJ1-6,CASSLGGTADSPLHF,TGCGCCAGCAGTCTCGGGGGAACGGCGGATTCACCCCTCCACTTT
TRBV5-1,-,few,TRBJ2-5,CASSFAGGETQYF,TGCGCCAGCAGCTTTGCAGGGGGGGAGACCCAGTACTTC
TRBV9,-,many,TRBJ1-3,CASSVGTGDNIYF,TGTGCCAGCAGCGTAGGAACGGGGGACAACATATATTTT
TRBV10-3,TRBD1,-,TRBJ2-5,CAISRGSQETQYF,TGTGCCATCAGCAGGGGGTCCCAAGAGACCCAGTACTTC
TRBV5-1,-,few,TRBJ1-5,CASSFLPREPQHF,TGCGCCAGCAGCTTTCTCCCAAGGGAGCCCCAGCATTTT
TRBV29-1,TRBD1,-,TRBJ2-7,CSVSGQGVYEQYF,TGCAGCGTTTCAGGACAGGGAGTCTACGAGCAGTACTTC
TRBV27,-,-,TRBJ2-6,CASHSPASGANVLTF,TGTGCCAGCCACTCTCCAGCGTCTGGGGCCAACGTCCTGACTTTC
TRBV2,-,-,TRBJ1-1,CASREGPGGEAFF,TGTGCCAGCAGAGAAGGGCCAGGCGGGGAAGCTTTCTTT
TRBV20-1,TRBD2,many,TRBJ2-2,CSARARGVNTGELFF,TGCAGTGCTAGAGCCCGGGGGGTGAACACCGGGGAGCTGTTTTTT
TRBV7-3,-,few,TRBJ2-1,CASSLDLLPYNEQFF,TGTGCCAGCAGCTTAGACCTCCTTCCATACAATGAGCAGTTCTTC
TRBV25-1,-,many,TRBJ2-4,CASSDRGGLAKNIQYF,TGTGCCAGCAGTGATCGCGGCGGTCTAGCCAAAAACATTCAGTACTTC
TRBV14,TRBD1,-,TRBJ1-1,CASSPYRGLNIAFF,TGTGCCAGCAGCCCCTACAGGGGGCTGAATATCGCTTTCTTT
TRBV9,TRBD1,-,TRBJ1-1,CASSVYSGTAMNTEAFF,TGTGCCAGCAGCGTTTATTCTGGGACAGCGATGAACACTGAAGCTTTCTTT
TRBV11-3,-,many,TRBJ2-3,CASSLMGPTDTQYF,TGTGCCAGCAGCTTAATGGGGCCCACAGATACGCAGTATTTT
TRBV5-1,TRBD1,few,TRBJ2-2,CASSPGQGRTGELFF,TGCGCCAGCAGCCCCGGACAGGGTCGGACCGGGGAGCTGTTTTTT
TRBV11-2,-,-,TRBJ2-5,CASSLARQETQYF,TGTGCCAGCAGCTTAGCTAGGCAAGAGACCCAGTACTTC
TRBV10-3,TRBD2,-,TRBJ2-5,CAIRRTSEEETQYF,TGTGCCATCAGAAGGACTAGCGAAGAAGAGACCCAGTACTTC
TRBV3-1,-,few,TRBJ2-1,CASSQELARSSYNEQFF,TGTGCCAGCAGCCAAGAACTAGCCAGGAGCTCCTACAATGAGCAGTTCTTC
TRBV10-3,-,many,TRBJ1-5,CAISESIGGERPQHF,TGTGCCATCAGTGAGTCGATTGGCGGCGAAAGGCCCCAGCATTTT
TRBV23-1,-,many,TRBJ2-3,CASSRRRANPTDTQYF,TGCGCCAGCAGTCGGCGCCGGGCCAACCCCACAGATACGCAGTATTTT
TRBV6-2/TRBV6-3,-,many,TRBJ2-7,CASSYGGTYEQYF,TGTGCCAGCAGTTACGGAGGCACCTACGAGCAGTACTTC
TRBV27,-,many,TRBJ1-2,CATATGSGYTF,TGTGCCACCGCTACAGGGTCTGGCTACACCTTC
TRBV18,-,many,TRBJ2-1,CASSPGLPHGEQFF,TGTGCCAGCTCGCCGGGACTCCCACATGGTGAGCAGTTCTTC
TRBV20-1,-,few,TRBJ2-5,CSAREDSRETQYF,TGCAGTGCTAGGGAGGACTCTAGAGAGACCCAGTACTTC
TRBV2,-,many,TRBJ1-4,CASSEGDGEKLFF,TGTGCCAGCAGTGAAGGTGACGGAGAAAAACTGTTTTTT
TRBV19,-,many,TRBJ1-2,CASSSTGLVPRSDNYGYTF,TGTGCCAGTAGTAGTACCGGTTTAGTCCCCCGGTCGGACAACTATGGCTACACCTTC
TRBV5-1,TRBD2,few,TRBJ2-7,CASSTPTPGLAGSPSYEQYF,TGCGCCAGCAGCACACCAACTCCGGGACTAGCGGGCTCCCCTTCCTACGAGCAGTACTTC
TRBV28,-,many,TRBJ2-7,CASSFSRGGYEQYF,TGTGCCAGCAGTTTTTCCAGGGGCGGTTACGAGCAGTACTTC
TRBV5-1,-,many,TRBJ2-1,CASSLGGMNEQFF,TGCGCCAGCAGCTTAGGGGGAATGAATGAGCAGTTCTTC
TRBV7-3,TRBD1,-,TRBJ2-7,CASSLMGQGTEQYF,TGTGCCAGCAGCTTAATGGGACAGGGGACCGAGCAGTACTTC
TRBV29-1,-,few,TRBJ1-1,CSAGGGVLMNTEAFF,TGCAGCGCCGGAGGGGGGGTGCTCATGAACACTGAAGCTTTCTTT
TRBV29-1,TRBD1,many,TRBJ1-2,CSVGAQGASGYTF,TGCAGCGTGGGAGCACAGGGGGCGTCTGGCTACACCTTC
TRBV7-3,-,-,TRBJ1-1,CASSPSTGNTEAFF,TGTGCCAGCAGCCCTTCCACAGGGAACACTGAAGCTTTCTTT
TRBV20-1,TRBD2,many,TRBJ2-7,CSARMVAGDSYEQYF,TGCAGTGCTAGAATGGTAGCGGGGGACTCCTACGAGCAGTACTTC
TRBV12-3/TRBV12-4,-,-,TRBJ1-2,CASSLGNGGGYTF,TGTGCCAGCAGCTTGGGAAACGGAGGGGGCTACACCTTC
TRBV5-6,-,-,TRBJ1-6,CASSLGQANSPLHF,TGTGCCAGCAGCTTGGGACAGGCGAATTCACCCCTCCACTTT